This T cell receptor beta chain was sequenced during a study of T cell changes during pregnancy in multiple sclerosis. TCRdb keeps only in-frame clones here, not all; method: immunoSEQ multiplex PCR. The table records under 100,000 clones, about 94% of them present only once. After removal of 3 bases from V and 7 bases from J, the junction contained 7 bases not matched to a gene. There are 16 residues in the CDR3. Germline CDR1 reads SGHRS; CDR2 reads YFSETQ. This clonotype was sampled from a female donor with multiple sclerosis, enrolled in a pregnancy study. Source: peripheral blood, taken in the third trimester of pregnancy. V gene TRBV5-1 combines with J gene TRBJ1-6; 10 nucleotides line up with TRBD1. The CDR3 loop is CASSYWTGGENSPLHF. The CDR3 DNA follows: TGCGCCAGCAGCTACTGGACAGGGGGAGAGAATTCACCCCTCCACTTT.